Below, one TCR beta chain is given with its context. Its matching antigen is unknown. This specimen comes from a study of follicular helper T cells after annual influenza vaccination. The table came from immunoSEQ multiplex PCR; TCRdb's copy has only in-frame clones and leaves some out. Of about 11,000 clones listed, over 80% were seen once; the top ten hold roughly 0.92%. The study, taken as a whole, reports: Change in circulating plasmablasts correlated with ICOS+CD38+ cTfh clonality change.

Looked up from germline, CDR1 is MNHEY and CDR2 is SVGAGI. CDR3 length: 13 amino acids. V was trimmed by 6 bases and J by 2 bases, leaving 10 bases between them. This material consisted of CXCR5- memory CD4+ T cells sorted from blood, taken 6 weeks after influenza vaccination. The chain combines TRBV6-5 with TRBJ1-2; D gene uncertain. This TCR derives from an adult who received the influenza vaccine. The CDR3 DNA is TGTGCCAGCAGGCCGACTGAGAACTATGGCTACACCTTC. Translation: CASRPTENYGYTF.